This T cell receptor beta chain is from a study of vaccination and CD4 T cells after COVID-19. This sample's treatment: approximately 10-day PBMC culture with coronavirus spike peptide pools or control peptides (ViraFEST assay). Both day 3 and day 7 involved replacing half of the medium with fresh IL-2 medium. The CDR3 covers 13 residues. V was pared by 3 bases and J by 5 bases, with 4 bases of the junction left unmatched. The V gene's germline CDR1 is DFQATT and CDR2 SNEGSKA (reference sequence). An Oncomine TCR Beta short-read assay was used to sequence the DNA from cultured CD4+ T cells. TCRdb re-called the PCR reads through MiXCR, storing one row per CDR3 protein. Of around 12,000 distinct CDR3 sequences listed, around half are singletons. This clonotype occurred a few times. Its specificity is not known.

Material for sequencing was CD4+ T cells from blood, cultured in vitro. V gene TRBV20-1 combines with J gene TRBJ1-1, with 9 bases lining up with TRBD1. The TCR originated in a human donor who had recovered from COVID-19. CDR3 nucleotides: TGCAGTGCTAGCCACAGGGGGCGGACTGAAGCTTTCTTT. Translating gives CSASHRGRTEAFF.